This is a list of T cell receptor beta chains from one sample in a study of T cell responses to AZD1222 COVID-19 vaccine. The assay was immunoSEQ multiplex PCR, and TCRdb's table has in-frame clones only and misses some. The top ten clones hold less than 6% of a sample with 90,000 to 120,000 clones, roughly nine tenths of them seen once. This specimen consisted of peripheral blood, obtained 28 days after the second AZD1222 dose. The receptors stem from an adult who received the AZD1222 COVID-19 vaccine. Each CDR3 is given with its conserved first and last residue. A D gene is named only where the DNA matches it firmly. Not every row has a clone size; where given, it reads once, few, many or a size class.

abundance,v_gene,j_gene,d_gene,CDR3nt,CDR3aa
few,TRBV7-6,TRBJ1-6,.,TGTGCCAGCAGCGCACTCGGAGACGGGAATAATTCACCCCTCCACTTT,CASSALGDGNNSPLHF
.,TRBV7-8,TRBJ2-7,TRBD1,TGTGCCAGCACCACGAAGCGGGACAGGGGGACATACGAGCAGTACTTC,CASTTKRDRGTYEQYF
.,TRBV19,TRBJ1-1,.,TGTGCCAGTAAGGTTGGGACGAACACTGAAGCTTTCTTT,CASKVGTNTEAFF
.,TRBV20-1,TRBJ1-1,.,TGCAGTCCTAAGGCGGGTGAAGCTTTCTTT,CSPKAGEAFF
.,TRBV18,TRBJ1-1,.,TGTGCCAGCTCACCCCCCAGAGGAGGAGGGAGGAACACTGAAGCTTTCTTT,CASSPPRGGGRNTEAFF
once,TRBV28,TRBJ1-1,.,TGTGCCAGCAGTTCCGAAATTGCGTTGGAAGCTTTCTTT,CASSSEIALEAFF
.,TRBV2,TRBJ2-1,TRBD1,TGTGCCAGCAGTCCAGACAGGGCTCCCTACAATGAGCAGTTCTTC,CASSPDRAPYNEQFF
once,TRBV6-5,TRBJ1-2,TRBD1,TGTGCCAGCAGTTACTCGAGGGCAGGGGGTACTGGCTACACCTTC,CASSYSRAGGTGYTF
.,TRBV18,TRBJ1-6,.,TGTGCCAGCTCACCGTACAACAGGAATAATAATTCACCCCTCCACTTT,CASSPYNRNNNSPLHF
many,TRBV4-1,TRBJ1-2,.,TGCGCCAGCAGCCAACCCCGACAGAGGTTAGGCTACACCTTC,CASSQPRQRLGYTF
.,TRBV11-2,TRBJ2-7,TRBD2,TGTGCCAGCGGGGGGGGACTAAGCTCCTACGAGCAGTACTTC,CASGGGLSSYEQYF
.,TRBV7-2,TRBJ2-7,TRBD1,TGTGCCAGCAGGGGGACAGCTTCCTACGAGCAGTACTTC,CASRGTASYEQYF
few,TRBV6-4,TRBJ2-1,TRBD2,TGTGCCAGCAGTGTTCTGGCGGGGGCCTACAATGAGCAGTTCTTC,CASSVLAGAYNEQFF
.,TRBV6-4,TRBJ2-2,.,TGTGCCAGCAGGGGTTGGGACAAGAACACCGGGGAGCTGTTTTTT,CASRGWDKNTGELFF
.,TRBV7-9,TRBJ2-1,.,TGTGCCAGCAGCTTGGGGCGAAGTACGGAGCAGTTCTTC,CASSLGRSTEQFF
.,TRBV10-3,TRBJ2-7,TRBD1,TGTGCCATCCTTGACGAAAGGGACAGCTCCTACGAGCAGTACTTC,CAILDERDSSYEQYF
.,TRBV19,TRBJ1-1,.,TGTGCCAGTAGTAAACAACAGGGTCCCAGGAACACTGAAGCTTTCTTT,CASSKQQGPRNTEAFF
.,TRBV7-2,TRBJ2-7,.,TGTGCCAGCAGCTTAGCGGAGACTAGGGGTTACGAGCAGTACTTC,CASSLAETRGYEQYF
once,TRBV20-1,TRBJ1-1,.,TGCAGTGCTAGGGGGAACCTAGAAGCTTTCTTT,CSARGNLEAFF
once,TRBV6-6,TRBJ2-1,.,TGTGCCAGCAGTTACGAGAGCTCCTACAATGAGCAGTTCTTC,CASSYESSYNEQFF
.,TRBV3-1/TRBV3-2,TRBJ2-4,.,TGTGCCAGCAGCCAAGGAAAGACCAAAAACATTCAGTACTTC,CASSQGKTKNIQYF
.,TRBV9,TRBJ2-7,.,TGTGCCAGCAGCGTTGGGACGGGGGGCGACTACGAGCAGTACTTC,CASSVGTGGDYEQYF
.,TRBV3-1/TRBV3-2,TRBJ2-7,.,TGTGCCAGCAGCCGAGGTTCAGTGGGGTCCTACGAGCAGTACTTC,CASSRGSVGSYEQYF
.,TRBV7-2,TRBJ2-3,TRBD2,TGTGCCAGCAGCTTAGTATCGAGCGGGGGGGCAGCAGATACGCAGTATTTT,CASSLVSSGGAADTQYF
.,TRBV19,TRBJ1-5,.,TGTGCCAGTAGTTTCTCCCTTTCGGACGGTCAGCCCCAGCATTTT,CASSFSLSDGQPQHF
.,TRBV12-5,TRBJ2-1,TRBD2,TGTGCTAGTGATCATCCGGCTAGCGGGTCTGCCGGAGAGCAGTTCTTC,CASDHPASGSAGEQFF
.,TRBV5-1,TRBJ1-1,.,TGCGCCAGCAGCTTGTTCGACAGATTAATGAACACTGAAGCTTTCTTT,CASSLFDRLMNTEAFF
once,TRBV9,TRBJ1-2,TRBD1,TGTGCCAGCAGCGTACAGGGGGTCTATGGCTACACCTTC,CASSVQGVYGYTF
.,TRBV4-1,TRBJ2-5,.,TGCGCCAGCAGCCAACTTATTCCAGGGTTAAGGGGCACGGCAACACAAGAGACCCAGTACTTC,CASSQLIPGLRGTATQETQYF
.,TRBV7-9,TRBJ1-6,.,TGTGCCAGCAACATGGAGCGGGACGGTTATAATTCACCCCTCCACTTT,CASNMERDGYNSPLHF
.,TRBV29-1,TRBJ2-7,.,TGCAGCGCGCGCACCCGCACAGGGAGACACGAGCAGTACTTC,CSARTRTGRHEQYF
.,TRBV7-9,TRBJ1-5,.,TGTGCCAGCAGCTTAGGCCGACAGGGCAATCAGCCCCAGCATTTT,CASSLGRQGNQPQHF
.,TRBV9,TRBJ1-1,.,TGTGCCAGCAGCGAATTGAATGGGTACACTGAAGCTTTCTTT,CASSELNGYTEAFF
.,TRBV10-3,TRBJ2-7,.,TGTGCCATCAGTGAGTCGGGGCAAGACTACGAGCAGTACTTC,CAISESGQDYEQYF